This T cell receptor (beta chain) derives from a study of T cells in women clearing cervical HPV infection. Whole-study context: Controls were women whose single incident HPV16 infection cleared within 12 months without precancer or cancer. Case blood was drawn a median approximately 150 days after lesion detection. Points from the study as a whole: Richness differences could reflect unmeasured T-cell content per sample. Repertoire richness, not evenness, was significantly elevated in CIN3+ cases versus controls.

Comments on this clone: The antigen is unknown. The read terminates 3 residues ahead of where the CDR3 ends, so the germline J gene completes it.

This table comes from immunoSEQ multiplex PCR, and its TCRdb copy is limited to in-frame clones, with some not included. This repertoire comprises some 30,000 clones; its ten largest clones make up roughly 18%. The CDR3 runs to 17 residues. Trimming cost V 1 base and J 2 bases, with 15 bases left between them. Per germline, CDR1 MNHNS and CDR2 SASEGT. This sequence originates from a woman aged 18-70 years with a cervical HPV16 infection that either progressed to CIN3+ or cleared (not recorded which). The source material was blood buffy coat. This chain uses TRBV6-1 with TRBJ2-4, with unresolved D. Incomplete CDR3 DNA: TGTGCCAGCAGTGAAGATTGGGCCCGAGTGACCAAAAACATT. This sequence encodes CASSEDWARVTKNI. The whole CDR3 protein is CASSEDWARVTKNIQYF.